This T cell receptor beta chain was sequenced for a study of naive and memory T cell subsets (dated by TCRdb to 2016 to 2017). Background on the whole study: According to the figure summarizing the samples, there were around ten blood donors, 7 tuberculin skin test biopsies and 3 saline control biopsies. As previously described, skin biopsies were taken from tuberculin skin test sites or from saline-injected control sites and processed for RNA extraction. PCR2 was typically a SYBR Green qPCR stopped at a set threshold; low-input samples could instead use end-point PCR (approximately 6 cycles). The study at large found these results: TCR sequences were reportedly recovered from both skin biopsy types, with far more TCRs at tuberculin skin test sites. The larger number of TCRs found at tuberculin skin test sites was interpreted as T cell infiltration of a delayed type IV hypersensitivity reaction. The RNA-based method was acknowledged to be potentially sensitive to changes in TCR transcripts with T cell activation and differentiation. Skin biopsy collection and RNA processing details were not given in the paper but referenced to earlier studies.

The treatment or condition tag for this specimen amounts to: skin biopsy from PPD injection site in Mantoux-positive individual. The study reported a robust and sensitive protocol to amplify, sequence and analyze TCRs, based on 3' ligation of a UMI-containing oligonucleotide to TCR cDNA. In individuals with a positive Mantoux test, tuberculin skin test biopsies were taken from sites that had been injected with PPD. Total RNA was used without cell sorting and was treated with RQ1 DNase before reverse transcription, with a target input of about 1 to 1000 ng. To check how robust the pipeline was in samples where T cells make up a minority population, libraries were built from skin biopsies and whole blood. At least ten counts were recorded for this clonotype. Its antigen remains undetermined. No base quality values were provided; no much bigger clone lies one nucleotide off. CDR1 and CDR2 are read off the germline V gene (reference sequence) as DFQATT and SNEGSKA. The V end loses 3 bases and the J end loses 3 bases, and a stretch of 11 bases separates them. From the cysteine up to the phenylalanine, the CDR3 has a length of 14 residues. Only the CDR3 DNA stays, 42 bases, in frame from base 1.

The library was built by means of UMI-ligation and nested PCR. The ligated cDNA was amplified in four rounds of PCR with nested alpha and beta constant region primers together with the SP2 primer. For the blood and skin samples, reverse transcription of TCR RNA was done with SuperScript IV along with alpha and beta constant region primers. An oligonucleotide carrying the Illumina SP2 primer and a UMI was ligated to the cDNA 3' end using T4 RNA ligase 1. To prevent hairpin formation, the 12-nucleotide UMI was made up of two random hexamers with an eight-base spacer between them. From the second PCR onward, the TCR alpha and beta chain libraries were handled separately, and dual indexing was used for multiplexing. After pooling, the indexed libraries were analyzed by capillary electrophoresis and sequenced on either an Illumina MiSeq or NextSeq. Libraries were spiked with PhiX DNA at about 4.5-7.5% so that base diversity was increased and cluster recognition was improved. The original pipeline was this. UMIs were extracted from read 2 by Demultiplexor and combined with the TCR sequence from read 1, and reads were split according to sample indices. Decombinator identified V and J genes and V-J junctions and gave each TCR a five-part identifier that included V and J deletions. Collapsinator used UMIs to correct sequencing errors and PCR amplification heterogeneity, producing a UMI-based abundance for each TCR. CDR3Translator turned identifiers into nucleotide sequence, translated the nucleotide sequence into amino acids, and pulled out CDR3 regions based on terminal motifs. Error-corrected counts of alpha and beta TCRs from blood and skin were compared after being normalized to the amount of input RNA. TCRdb trimmed the raw reads at Q25, called clones with MiXCR and kept productive beta chains. CDR3 protein sequences are deduplicated, and each keeps its most common genes and DNA. For this entry, the V and J calls and clone size follow TCRdb and not the study's own pipeline. The sample includes 20,000 to 25,000 distinct CDR3 sequences, with 4.5% to 7% observed a single time. The ten largest clones capture roughly 6.1% of the sample.

The TCR comes from an adult in good health. The starting material was skin, obtained from a tuberculin skin test site. This chain is built from TRBV20-1 and TRBJ2-2; TRBD2 could be the D gene, as 5 bases match. The DNA sequence follows: TGCAGTGCTAGTGGGCTAGCACACACCGGGGAGCTGTTTTTT. Translation gives CSASGLAHTGELFF.